This TCR beta chain was sequenced in a study of response to subunit inactivated influenza vaccine. Study results and caveats: Few additional T cells are recruited per seasonal influenza vaccination, authors suggested.

TCRdb called the RT-PCR reads again in MiXCR, with one record for every CDR3 protein. The sample records around 750,000 distinct CDR3 sequences, roughly 20% being singletons. Germline values: CDR1 LNHNV, CDR2 YYDKDF (reference sequence). With 5 bases clipped from V and 4 bases from J, the junction kept 3 bases outside the gene matches. The CDR3 is 15 residues long. To note about this clonotype: Its target is not known.

The material sequenced was PBMCs from blood, taken less than 6 days after vaccination. The chain employs TRBV15 and TRBJ2-1; 12 bases agree with TRBD2. The TCR was taken from a man aged 50 to 60 who received an inactivated influenza vaccine. The CDR3 DNA sequence: TGTGCCACCAGCGAACTAGCGGGAGGTTACAATGAGCAGTTCTTC. Its protein is CATSELAGGYNEQFF. The full variable domain, in which reference TRBV15 and TRBJ2-1 provide the parts outside the CDR3, is DAMVIQNPRYQVTQFGKPVTLSCSQTLNHNVMYWYQQKSSQAPKLLFHYYDKDFNNEADTPDNFQSRRPNTSFCFLDIRSPGLGDTAMYLCATSELAGGYNEQFFGPGTRLTVL.